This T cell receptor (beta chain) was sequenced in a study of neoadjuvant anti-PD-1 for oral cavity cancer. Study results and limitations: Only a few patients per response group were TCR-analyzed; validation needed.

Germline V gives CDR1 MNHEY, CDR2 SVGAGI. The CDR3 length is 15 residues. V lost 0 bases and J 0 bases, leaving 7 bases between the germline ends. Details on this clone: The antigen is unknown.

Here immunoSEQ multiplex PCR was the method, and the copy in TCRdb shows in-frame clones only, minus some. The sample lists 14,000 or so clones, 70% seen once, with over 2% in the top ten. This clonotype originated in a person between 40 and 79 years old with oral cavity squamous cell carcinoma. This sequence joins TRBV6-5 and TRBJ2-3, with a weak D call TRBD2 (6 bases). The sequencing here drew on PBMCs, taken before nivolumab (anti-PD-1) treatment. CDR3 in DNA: TGTGCCAGCAGTTACTCCGGGACTAGCACAGATACGCAGTATTTT. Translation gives CASSYSGTSTDTQYF.